This TCR beta chain was documented in a study of identical twins. Trimming took off 3 bases at V and 7 bases at J, with 15 bases between the two ends. The CDR3 extends over 15 amino acids. The germline CDR1 and CDR2 sequences are SNHLY and FYNNEI. In its sample, this clonotype was seen a few times. The antigen is not known. TCRdb fed the 5' RACE reads into MiXCR, producing one record per CDR3 protein. The repertoire holds fewer than 650,000 distinct CDR3 sequences, with about 7.1% as singletons. Points from the study as a whole: Reduced insertions were recorded for abundant cord blood beta clonotypes, with no such pattern in memory repertoires.

This sample was also put to use in a study of yellow fever vaccine responses in identical twins.

The sample comprised PBMCs. The V gene is TRBV2, the J gene TRBJ1-4, with D perhaps TRBD1 (5 bases). This sequence originates from a woman younger than 35 in good health. In DNA, the CDR3 is TGTGCCAGCAGTGACCCCCTAGGACAATTTGAAAAACTGTTTTTT. Translation: CASSDPLGQFEKLFF.